These 21 T cell receptor beta chains were all obtained from the same sample, sequenced in a study of blood T cell repertoires in COVID-19 (dated by TCRdb to between 2020 and 2021). Libraries came from the immunoSEQ multiplex PCR assay. Sourced from immuneACCESS, this table was stored by TCRdb with only in-frame sequences that have V and J called. A share of the clones is absent; for the studies checked, an unresolved V gene accounts for under half, and the remainder has no known explanation. This sample holds about 82,000 clones; 65% to 85% were observed only once. 15% to 20% of the sample goes to the ten largest clones. The specimen sequenced was peripheral blood. The origin of the receptors is a woman aged 55-70 years with acute or convalescent COVID-19.

In its sample, this clone was seen a few times. DNA of the CDR3: TGTGCCAGCAGCTTAATCCCAGGGGTCGGCTATGGCTACACCTTC. Translating it yields CASSLIPGVGYGYTF. This rearrangement joins TRBV7-3 to TRBJ1-2; possibly TRBD1 for D (6 bases). The V gene's germline CDR1 is SGHTA and CDR2 FQGTGA. The V end was cut by 1 base, the J end by 4 bases, with 13 bases between. This CDR3 contains 15 residues.

The chain couples TRBV3-1 (or the pseudogene TRBV3-2) to TRBJ1-2; unclear D gene. The CDR3 length is 14 residues. Germline-derived CDR1 and CDR2 are LGHDT and YNNKEL (reference sequence). V dropped 2 bases and J dropped 3 bases, with 10 bases sitting between them. CDR3 in amino acids: CASSQRVEDYGYTF. The CDR3 nucleotides read TGTGCCAGCAGCCAACGTGTGGAGGACTATGGCTACACCTTC.

In its sample, this clone was seen once. The gene calls are TRBV11-2 and TRBJ2-7, with 7 positions matching TRBD1. There are 16 residues in the CDR3. The germline V gene has CDR1 SGHAT and CDR2 FQNNGV. Germline trimming cut 0 bases from V and 3 bases from J; bases unmatched to any gene: 8. The CDR3 loop is CASSLEVGDSRYEQYF. The CDR3 DNA is TGTGCCAGCAGCTTAGAAGTGGGGGACAGCCGCTACGAGCAGTACTTC.

V usage is TRBV19 and J usage is TRBJ1-1, with D unresolved. Germline CDR1 LNHDA, CDR2 SQIVND (reference sequence). The CDR3 runs to 13 residues. The V and J ends lost 3 bases and 3 bases respectively, with 8 bases between them. The CDR3 nucleotides read TGTGCCAGTAGTATGAGTAGTTACACTGAAGCTTTCTTT. Its protein is CASSMSSYTEAFF.

This sequence joins TRBV9 and TRBJ1-4, with D possibly matching TRBD1 (5 bases). The CDR3 contains 13 residues. V shed 3 bases and J shed 8 bases, with 11 bases lying between them. CDR1 and CDR2 from the germline V gene are SGDLS and YYNGEE. The CDR3 sequence is CASSARVTEKLFF. The CDR3 bases are TGTGCCAGCAGCGCCAGGGTGACCGAAAAACTGTTTTTT.

The chain recombines TRBV5-4 with TRBJ2-7; D might be TRBD1 (5 bases). Germline loops: CDR1 SGHNT, CDR2 YYREEE (reference sequence). CDR3 size: 14 residues. Trimming stripped 0 bases from V and 2 bases from J, with 9 bases between. This CDR3 is CASSLDSGPYEQYF. The CDR3 DNA sequence: TGTGCCAGCAGCTTGGACTCAGGGCCCTACGAGCAGTACTTC.

This rearrangement joins TRBV20-1 to TRBJ1-1; D gene uncertain. The V gene lost 5 bases and the J gene lost 2 bases, with 6 bases spanning the gap. Germline CDR1 is DFQATT and CDR2 is SNEGSKA (reference sequence). The CDR3 extends over 11 amino acids. The CDR3 protein is CSASTNTEAFF. CDR3 DNA: TGCAGTGCTTCGACAAACACTGAAGCTTTCTTT.

The CDR3 coding sequence is TGTGCCAGCAGCGTCACGGGGGGTCTCTACAATGAGCAGTTCTTC. It is translated as CASSVTGGLYNEQFF. The chain combines TRBV7-2 with TRBJ2-1; 7 positions match TRBD2. V trimming: 5 bases; J trimming: 3 bases; junction bases outside the gene matches: 7. CDR1 is SGHTA and CDR2 is FQGNSA in the germline V gene. There are 15 residues in the CDR3.

CDR3 protein: CATELVTQYF. CDR3 coding DNA: TGTGCCACCGAACTAGTGACGCAGTATTTT. V gene TRBV21-1 combines with J gene TRBJ2-3; the table's D call TRBD2 went unverified against the DNA. TRBV21-1 is an annotated pseudogene. This CDR3 has 10 amino acids.

This clone was observed a few times. The rearrangement uses TRBV7-6 and TRBJ1-6, with 7 bases fitting TRBD1. CDR1 SGHVS and CDR2 FNYEAQ come from the germline V gene. Trimming at V came to 5 bases and at J to 7 bases, leaving 11 bases not matched to a gene. This CDR3 contains 16 residues. The DNA of the CDR3 is TGTGCCAGCAGCCAAAATCCCGCAGGGGGAAATTCACCCCTCCACTTT. Translated, it gives CASSQNPAGGNSPLHF. The complete variable domain, with remaining parts taken from reference TRBV7-6 and TRBJ1-6, reads GAGVSQSPRYKVTKRGQDVALRCDPISGHVSLYWYRQALGQGPEFLTYFNYEAQQDKSGLPNDRFSAERPEGSISTLTIQRTEQRDSAMYRCASSQNPAGGNSPLHFGNGTRLTVT.

The rearrangement links TRBV29-1 to TRBJ1-2; TRBD1 agrees at 7 bases. Trimming cost V 7 bases and J 4 bases; bases outside gene matches: 6. The length of the CDR3 is 12 residues. The germline V gene encodes CDR1 SQVTM and CDR2 ANQGSEA. The CDR3 DNA sequence: TGCAGCGCTCTGGACAGGTCCTATGGCTACACCTTC. This gives the protein CSALDRSYGYTF. Complete variable domain (other parts from reference TRBV29-1 and TRBJ1-2): SAVISQKPSRDICQRGTSLTIQCQVDSQVTMMFWYRQQPGQSLTLIATANQGSEATYESGFVIDKFPISRPNLTFSTLTVSNMSPEDSSIYLCSALDRSYGYTFGSGTRLTVV.

The rearrangement links TRBV5-4 to TRBJ1-2, with TRBD1 identical over 12 bases. The CDR3 is 15 amino acids. CDR1 and CDR2 from the germline V gene are SGHNT and YYREEE (reference sequence). Losses at the gene ends were 3 bases for V and 7 bases for J; bases not matched to a gene: 7. The CDR3 DNA follows: TGTGCCAGCAGCTCTCCGGGACAGGGGGCTGGTGGCTACACCTTC. It is translated as CASSSPGQGAGGYTF.

The chain employs TRBV6-2 or TRBV6-3 and TRBJ1-2; D unclear. V was cut by 2 bases and J by 2 bases, with 6 bases left in between. Germline V gene sequence: CDR1 MNHEY, CDR2 SVGEGT. The CDR3 has 13 residues. Written as DNA, the CDR3 is TGTGCCAGCAGTTACGCCGGGAACTATGGCTACACCTTC. Its protein is CASSYAGNYGYTF.

The CDR3 spells CASSQVDRDTGELFF. CDR3 sequence (DNA): TGTGCCAGCAGCCAAGTGGACAGGGATACCGGGGAGCTGTTTTTT. The rearrangement links TRBV4-2 to TRBJ2-2; 8 positions agree with TRBD1. Germline CDR1 and CDR2: LGHNA and YNFKEQ. The CDR3 is 15 amino acids. V lost 1 base and J lost 5; bases outside the gene matches: 3.

This clone was detected a few times. The CDR3 DNA reads TGTGCCAGCAGCGCCAGGGACAGTGATAATTCACCCCTCCACTTT. This translates into CASSARDSDNSPLHF. V gene TRBV7-9 combines with J gene TRBJ1-6, with 7 bases lining up with TRBD1. Per the germline V gene, CDR1 is SEHNR and CDR2 is FQNEAQ (reference sequence). The CDR3 is made up of 15 amino acids. The V gene end was trimmed by 5 bases and the J gene end by 5 bases; junction bases not matched to a gene: 6.

The chain couples TRBV11-3 to TRBJ2-1; maybe TRBD2 (5 bases). Trimming pared 5 bases from V and 8 bases from J, leaving 16 bases between. This CDR3 is built from 14 residues. The germline CDR1 and CDR2 sequences are SGHNT and YENEEA. In nucleotides, the CDR3 is TGTGCCAGCAGCCAGGACTTCACCCCCCATGAGCAGTTCTTC. Amino acid sequence: CASSQDFTPHEQFF.

This chain uses TRBV28 with TRBJ1-4; TRBD1 matches at 8 bases. The germline CDR1 and CDR2 sequences are MDHEN and SYDVKM. The CDR3 loop spans 16 amino acids. V was clipped by 5 bases and J by 5 bases; unmatched bases: 10. The CDR3 protein is CASSPPGTGKNEKLFF. As DNA, the CDR3 is TGTGCCAGCAGTCCGCCCGGGACAGGCAAAAATGAAAAACTGTTTTTT.

V is TRBV6-5 and J is TRBJ2-7, with unresolved D. The CDR3 covers 11 residues. V lost 5 bases to trimming and J lost 3 bases, with 5 bases between them. Per germline, CDR1 MNHEY and CDR2 SVGAGI. CDR3 region: CASSTHYEQYF. The CDR3 DNA reads TGTGCCAGCAGTACACACTACGAGCAGTACTTC.

The CDR3 DNA reads as TGCGCCAGCAGCTCCTCGGGGGTAGCGGGAGGGGCCGGGGAGCAGTTCTTC. Residues: CASSSSGVAGGAGEQFF. V is TRBV5-1 and J is TRBJ2-1, with 11 bases identical to TRBD2. Germline values: CDR1 SGHRS, CDR2 YFSETQ. J lost 10 bases, V lost 3 bases, and 15 bases had no gene match. The CDR3 totals 17 residues.

This clone was seen a few times. The J gene is TRBJ1-2, the V gene TRBV6-5; 10 bases are a match to TRBD1. With 2 bases clipped from V and 4 bases from J, the junction kept 4 bases outside the gene matches. The CDR3 has 15 amino acids. The V gene's germline CDR1 is MNHEY and CDR2 SVGAGI. In DNA form, the CDR3 reads TGTGCCAGCAGTTACGGGACAGGGGTTAGCTATGGCTACACCTTC. Its protein is CASSYGTGVSYGYTF.

The J gene is TRBJ1-2, the V gene TRBV11-1; possibly TRBD1 for D (6 bases). The CDR3 has 16 residues. V lost 4 bases to trimming and J lost 6 bases, with 21 bases between them. CDR1 and CDR2 (germline): SGHAT, FQDESV (reference sequence). CDR3 region: CASSYQRTGFGDGYTF. CDR3 nucleotide sequence: TGTGCCAGCAGCTACCAGAGAACAGGGTTTGGGGATGGCTACACCTTC.